One sample yielded the 8 T cell receptor beta chains listed below, sequenced in a study of T cell repertoires in cytomegalovirus infection. One entry per CDR3 protein results from TCRdb running MiXCR on the reads. The sample includes under 350,000 distinct CDR3 sequences, over 7.5% of them seen just once. The sequencing sample was made of PBMCs. The origin of the receptors is a human donor in good health (CMV status not recorded). Some clones in this sample may be carry-over from other donors' samples.

This clonotype has a count of ten or more. V is TRBV7-2 and J is TRBJ2-5, with D possibly TRBD2 on 5 matching bases. Deletions cut 5 bases from V and 1 base from J, with 11 bases between. Germline V gives CDR1 SGHTA, CDR2 FQGNSA. The CDR3 sequence is 14 residues long. The CDR3 reads CASSATSTQETQYF. CDR3 in DNA: TGTGCCAGCAGCGCCACTAGTACCCAAGAGACCCAGTACTTC. Full variable domain (rest looked up from reference TRBV7-2 and TRBJ2-5): GAGVSQSPSNKVTEKGKDVELRCDPISGHTALYWYRQSLGQGLEFLIYFQGNSAPDKSGLPSDRFSAERTGGSVSTLTIQRTQQEDSAVYLCASSATSTQETQYFGPGTRLLVL.

V gene TRBV3-1 combines with J gene TRBJ2-1, with a tentative D call TRBD1 (5 bases). V lost 4 bases and J lost 8, with 12 bases in between. The germline CDR1 and CDR2 sequences are LGHDT and YNNKEL (reference sequence). CDR3 length equals 13 residues. The CDR3 protein is CASSRTGVHEQFF. Written as DNA, the CDR3 is TGTGCCAGCAGCCGAACAGGCGTACATGAGCAGTTCTTC.

The rearrangement uses TRBV20-1 and TRBJ2-1, with 7 nucleotides matching TRBD2. The CDR3 totals 13 residues. The germline V gene encodes CDR1 DFQATT and CDR2 SNEGSKA (reference sequence). The J segment lost 8 bases and the V segment lost 2 bases, leaving 6 bases of the junction unmatched. The CDR3 coding sequence is TGCAGTGCTAGATCGGGGGGAAGGTATGAGCAGTTCTTC. Residues: CSARSGGRYEQFF.

J is TRBJ2-3 and V is TRBV28, with D unclear. Trimming took off 5 bases at V and 2 bases at J, with 11 bases between the two ends. The CDR3 totals 14 residues. Germline CDR1 reads MDHEN; CDR2 reads SYDVKM. In DNA form, the CDR3 reads TGTGCCAGCAGTGCCCGGGTTTTCACAGATACGCAGTATTTT. Translation: CASSARVFTDTQYF.

This clonotype was seen repeatedly, ten times or more. The chain recombines TRBV4-3 with TRBJ2-7, with 15 bases fitting TRBD2. The length of the CDR3 is 16 residues. Looked up from germline, CDR1 is LGHNA and CDR2 is YSLEER. Trimming took 3 bases from V and 3 from J; bases not matched to a gene: 3. CDR3 nucleotides: TGCGCCAGCAGCCAGGGACTAGCGGGAGGTAGCTACGAGCAGTACTTC. Protein: CASSQGLAGGSYEQYF.

Only a few counts were recorded for this clonotype. This sequence joins TRBV29-1 and TRBJ1-2; D uncertain. The germline V gene has CDR1 SQVTM and CDR2 ANQGSEA. The CDR3 contains 13 residues. V was trimmed by 4 bases and J by 2 bases, leaving 11 bases between them. CDR3 region: CSVVEGANYGYTF. DNA for the CDR3: TGCAGCGTTGTAGAGGGCGCGAACTATGGCTACACCTTC.

This clonotype showed up many times. The rearrangement joins TRBV7-9 to TRBJ2-5, with D perhaps TRBD1 or TRBD2 (5 bases each). Germline values: CDR1 SEHNR, CDR2 FQNEAQ (reference sequence). The CDR3 sequence is 16 residues long. Deletions cut 5 bases from V and 0 bases from J, with 16 bases between. This CDR3 reads CASSPGDGGNQETQYF. The CDR3 DNA reads TGTGCCAGCAGCCCTGGGGACGGCGGAAACCAAGAGACCCAGTACTTC.

This clonotype turned up a few times. The chain links TRBV18 to TRBJ2-1, with 8 bases that match TRBD1. Germline values: CDR1 KGHSH, CDR2 LQKENI. CDR3 length equals 16 residues. With 2 bases clipped from V and 0 bases from J, the junction kept 3 bases outside the gene matches. CDR3 in DNA: TGTGCCAGCTCACCATACAGGGGGAGCTCCTACAATGAGCAGTTCTTC. It encodes CASSPYRGSSYNEQFF.